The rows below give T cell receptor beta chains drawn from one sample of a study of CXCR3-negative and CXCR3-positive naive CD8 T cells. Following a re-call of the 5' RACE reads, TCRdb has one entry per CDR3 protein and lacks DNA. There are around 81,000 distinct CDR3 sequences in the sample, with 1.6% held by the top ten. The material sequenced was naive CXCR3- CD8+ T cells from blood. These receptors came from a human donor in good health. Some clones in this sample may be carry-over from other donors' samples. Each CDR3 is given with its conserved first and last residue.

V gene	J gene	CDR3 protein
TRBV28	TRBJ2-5	CASSLGHTQETQYF
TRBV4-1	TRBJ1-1	CASSQAINTEAFF
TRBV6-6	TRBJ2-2	CASSRQNTGELFF
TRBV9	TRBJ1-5	CASSVCLKEGTEGNQPQHF
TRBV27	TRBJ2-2	CASSYRTTNTGELFF
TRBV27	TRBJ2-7	CASSLSHPHEQYF
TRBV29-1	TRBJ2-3	CSVPAGDTQYF
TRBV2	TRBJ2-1	CASSEIQELPYNEQFF
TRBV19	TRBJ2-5	CASSAGLAGGLATQYF
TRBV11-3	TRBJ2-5	CASSSTGGQETQYF
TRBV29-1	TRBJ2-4	CSVESLPRDIQYF
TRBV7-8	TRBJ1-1	CASSLVVRGQPNTEAFF
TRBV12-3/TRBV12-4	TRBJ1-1	CASSFYPRTAVEEAFF
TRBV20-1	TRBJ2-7	CSARDSFRDSPYEQYF
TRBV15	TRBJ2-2	CATSETSGGTGELFF
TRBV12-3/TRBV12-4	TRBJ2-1	CASSLSEDHNEQFF
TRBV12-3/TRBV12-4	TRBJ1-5	CASSPDSANQPQHF
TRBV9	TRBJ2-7	CASSPGGQSYEQYF
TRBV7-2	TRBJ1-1	CASSLAGGATEAFF
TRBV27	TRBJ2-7	CASSRRQGSYEQYF
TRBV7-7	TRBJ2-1	CASRPIQTSGRASHEQFF
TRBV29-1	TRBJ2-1	CSGGGSSGRVNEQFF
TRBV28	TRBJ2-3	CASSLTGPSPADTQYF
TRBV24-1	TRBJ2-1	CATSSRVSPVDEQFF
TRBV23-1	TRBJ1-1	CASSHRAEAFF
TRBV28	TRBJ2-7	CASTGVTYEQYF
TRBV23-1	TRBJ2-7	CARYRAKTYEQYF
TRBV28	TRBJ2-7	CASSFGQSAGGTLYEQYF
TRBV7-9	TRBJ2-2	CASSFGIGELFF
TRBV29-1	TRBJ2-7	CSVTGTSVHEQYF
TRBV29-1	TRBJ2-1	CSSTGTGEGEQFF
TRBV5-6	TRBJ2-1	CASFGGGGATEQFF
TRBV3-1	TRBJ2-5	CASSPRRGGAVETQYF
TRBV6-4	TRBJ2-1	CASSGTSGTPYNEQFF
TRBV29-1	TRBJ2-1	CSVEDRGLAGGGNEQFF
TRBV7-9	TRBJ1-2	CASSRGQQANYGYTF
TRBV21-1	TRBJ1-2	CASSTRDPPGYGYTF